These 18 T cell receptor beta chains came from one sample sequenced in a study of T cell clonotyping in hematopoietic cell transplantation (dated by TCRdb to the early 2020s). Read against the paper, the sample's time point label means: 100 days after allo-HCT. The method behind the library was the immunoSEQ multiplex PCR assay. TCRdb took over this immuneACCESS table, retaining in-frame rearrangements with V and J assigned. Such tables are incomplete; in checked studies, under half of the missing clones stem from an unresolved V gene, and the remainder is unexplained. This sample holds 15,000 to 20,000 clones; around 85% were observed only once. The ten largest clones add up to roughly 4.2% of the sample. The sample consisted of PBMCs, taken 100 days after allogeneic stem cell transplant. These receptors all come from a male patient between 55 and 70 years old who had an allogeneic stem cell transplant from a related donor, so the T cells may come from the graft donor. Some clones in this sample may be carry-over from other donors' samples.

DNA for the CDR3: TGTGCCATCAGTGATGGGGGTAGATCCGAGCAGTACTTC. Translated, it gives CAISDGGRSEQYF. J is TRBJ2-7 and V is TRBV10-3; D possibly matches TRBD1 or TRBD2 (5 bases each). V lost 3 bases to trimming and J lost 6 bases, with 12 bases between them. Germline CDR1 ENHRY, CDR2 SYGVKD. This CDR3 contains 13 residues.

This chain's CDR3 is CASSPTGGVGYEQYF. The CDR3 coding sequence is TGTGCCAGCAGCCCGACAGGGGGCGTAGGCTACGAGCAGTACTTC. The V gene is TRBV7-9, the J gene TRBJ2-7; 10 bases agree with TRBD1. V was pared by 5 bases and J by 3 bases, with 7 bases of the junction left unmatched. The CDR3 has 15 residues. Germline CDR1 and CDR2: SEHNR and FQNEAQ (reference sequence).

This chain uses TRBV19 with TRBJ2-7; TRBD1 agrees at 7 bases. Germline lookup yields CDR1 LNHDA and CDR2 SQIVND (reference sequence). The length of the CDR3 is 15 residues. The V and J ends lost 0 bases and 4 bases, in that order; junction bases with no gene match: 6. In nucleotides, the CDR3 is TGTGCCAGTAGTATAGACATGGGACAGACTTACGAGCAGTACTTC. It translates to CASSIDMGQTYEQYF.

This clone showed up just a few times. V is TRBV27 and J is TRBJ2-1, with D possibly being TRBD2 (7 bases). There are 14 residues in the CDR3. V was shortened by 6 bases and J by 4 bases, with 13 bases between the two germline ends. The germline CDR1 and CDR2 sequences are MNHEY and SMNVEV (reference sequence). CDR3 loop: CASRRRGPYNEQFF. CDR3 nucleotide sequence: TGTGCCAGCAGGCGGCGGGGGCCATACAATGAGCAGTTCTTC.

V usage is TRBV4-1 and J usage is TRBJ1-6; 10 nucleotides align to TRBD1. Germline lookup yields CDR1 MGHRA and CDR2 YSYEKL. The CDR3 has 16 amino acids. The V gene end was trimmed by 0 bases and the J gene end by 5 bases; junction bases not matched to a gene: 1. The CDR3 spells CASSQEGTGDNSPLHF. DNA for the CDR3: TGCGCCAGCAGCCAAGAGGGGACAGGGGATAATTCACCCCTCCACTTT.

This chain links TRBV7-6 with TRBJ2-7; D may correspond to TRBD1 or TRBD2 (5 bases each). The CDR3 length is 17 residues. Trimming pared 4 bases from V and 5 bases from J, leaving 24 bases between. The germline CDR1 and CDR2 sequences are SGHVS and FNYEAQ. This CDR3 reads CASSSSTITGTGDEQYF. CDR3 sequence (DNA): TGTGCCAGCAGCTCAAGCACCATTACCGGGACGGGCGACGAGCAGTACTTC.

This clone has just a few counts. This rearrangement joins TRBV11-3 to TRBJ2-4; unclear D gene. Germline values: CDR1 SGHNT, CDR2 YENEEA. The CDR3 length is 12 residues. Trimming took 2 bases from V and 10 from J, leaving 9 bases between them. The CDR3 DNA follows: TGTGCCAGCAGCTTAATGAACATTATTCAGTACTTC. It is translated as CASSLMNIIQYF.

This chain connects TRBV7-2 to TRBJ2-3; the D gene is possibly TRBD1 (5 bases). The ends were cut back, 5 bases at V and 0 bases at J, with 15 bases in the middle. Germline loops: CDR1 SGHTA, CDR2 FQGNSA. The CDR3 has 16 residues. CDR3 coding DNA: TGTGCCAGCAGCAAAAGGCCCAGGGCAAGCACAGATACGCAGTATTTT. This translates into CASSKRPRASTDTQYF.

This sequence joins TRBV7-8 and TRBJ1-2; 8 bases line up with TRBD1. Germline-derived CDR1 and CDR2 are SGHVS and FQNEAQ. The trim removed 3 bases at V and 0 bases at J, leaving 9 bases unmatched. The CDR3 has 17 amino acids. CDR3 sequence (DNA): TGTGCCAGCAGCTTGACAGGGGACCACCCTACTAACTATGGCTACACCTTC. The encoded protein is CASSLTGDHPTNYGYTF.

The chain couples TRBV7-6 to TRBJ1-1; unclear D gene. There are 15 residues in the CDR3. CDR1 and CDR2 (germline): SGHVS, FNYEAQ. The V end was cut by 1 base, the J end by 0 bases, with 9 bases between. The CDR3 region is CASSLGGRVNTEAFF. The CDR3 bases are TGTGCCAGCAGCTTAGGGGGTCGGGTGAACACTGAAGCTTTCTTT.

By proportion, this clone is medium-sized (0.01 to 0.1%). This chain links TRBV18 with TRBJ1-1; no definite D call. V gave up 5 bases and J gave up 7 bases, with 14 bases separating them. Germline-derived CDR1 and CDR2 are KGHSH and LQKENI. The CDR3 totals 13 residues. The chain's CDR3 is CASSSSTDNEAFF. The CDR3 DNA reads as TGTGCCAGCTCATCTTCGACGGATAATGAAGCTTTCTTT. Drawing the rest from reference TRBV18 and TRBJ1-1, the complete variable domain is NAGVMQNPRHLVRRRGQEARLRCSPMKGHSHVYWYRQLPEEGLKFMVYLQKENIIDESGMPKERFSAEFPKEGPSILRIQQVVRGDSAAYFCASSSSTDNEAFFGQGTRLTVV.

This sequence joins TRBV27 and TRBJ1-5; D unclear. Germline V gene data show CDR1 as MNHEY and CDR2 as SMNVEV (reference sequence). Trimming took 6 bases from V and 6 from J, leaving 12 bases between them. This CDR3 comprises 13 residues. The CDR3 reads CASSWGTRQPQHF. CDR3 bases: TGTGCCAGCAGCTGGGGAACTCGTCAGCCCCAGCATTTT.

The CDR3 spells CASSVDETQYF. As DNA, the CDR3 is TGTGCCAGCAGCGTAGATGAGACCCAGTACTTC. This sequence joins TRBV9 and TRBJ2-5; D is undetermined. This CDR3 spans 11 amino acids. V was pared by 0 bases and J by 5 bases, with 2 bases between. Germline V gene sequence: CDR1 SGDLS, CDR2 YYNGEE.

V is TRBV6-5 and J is TRBJ2-5, with D uncertain. Germline CDR1 and CDR2: MNHEY and SVGAGI. Trimming removed 0 bases from V and 2 bases from J, with 4 bases in between. The CDR3 is made up of 13 amino acids. CDR3 protein: CASSYSRQETQYF. The CDR3 nucleotides are TGTGCCAGCAGTTACTCCAGGCAAGAGACCCAGTACTTC.

The J gene is TRBJ1-3, the V gene TRBV28; no reliable D call. Germline V gives CDR1 MDHEN, CDR2 SYDVKM. The CDR3 loop spans 15 amino acids. Trimming took off 7 bases at V and 0 bases at J, with 13 bases between the two ends. In nucleotides, the CDR3 is TGTGCCAGCACCATACACCAGGCCTCTGGAAACACCATATATTTT. This encodes CASTIHQASGNTIYF.

The chain links TRBV9 to TRBJ1-3; TRBD1 aligns across 8 bases. Germline V gene lookup returns CDR1 SGDLS and CDR2 YYNGEE. The V gene end was trimmed by 6 bases and the J gene end by 3 bases; junction bases not matched to a gene: 17. This CDR3 region has 18 residues. The CDR3 protein is CASTAGTGSFTGGNTIYF. Here the CDR3 DNA reads TGTGCCAGCACCGCCGGGACAGGCTCGTTTACGGGTGGAAACACCATATATTTT. Based on the CDR3 plus reference TRBV9 and TRBJ1-3, the full variable domain is DSGVTQTPKHLITATGQRVTLRCSPRSGDLSVYWYQQSLDQGLQFLIQYYNGEERAKGNILERFSAQQFPDLHSELNLSSLELGDSALYFCASTAGTGSFTGGNTIYFGEGSWLTVV.

In its sample, this clone was seen a few times. This CDR3 is CASSPPGQQPGAFF. As DNA, the CDR3 is TGTGCCAGCAGTCCCCCGGGACAGCAACCGGGAGCTTTCTTT. The chain combines TRBV6-5 with TRBJ1-1, with 7 positions matching TRBD1. The V and J ends lost 5 bases and 10 bases, in that order; junction bases with no gene match: 13. This CDR3 has 14 amino acids. From germline, CDR1 is MNHEY and CDR2 SVGAGI.

The chain employs TRBV15 and TRBJ2-2; perhaps TRBD2 as D (5 bases). Deletions cut 1 base from V and 2 bases from J, with 8 bases between. This CDR3 region has 15 residues. Germline V CDR1 and CDR2: LNHNV, YYDKDF (reference sequence). CDR3 in DNA: TGTGCCACCAGCAGAGGAGGGATCAACACCGGGGAGCTGTTTTTT. Translated, it gives CATSRGGINTGELFF.